The 16 T cell receptor beta chains below come from one sample, sequenced in a study of Ad26.COV2.S vaccination and SARS-CoV-2 variants. Noted treatment: 19 received Ad26.COV2.S at low or high dose, single or two shots; 5 received placebo; per-sample allocation not given. Sample collection was performed on day 63 after the first vaccine or placebo injection. Libraries were prepared by immunoSEQ multiplex PCR; TCRdb keeps only in-frame clonotypes and omits some of them. The profile covers hundreds of thousands of clones, with roughly 90% appearing a single time and roughly 5% taken by the ten largest. The specimen comprised peripheral blood, sampled in a trial of Ad26.COV2.S vaccine versus placebo. Source of these receptors: a person aged 18-65 years who received the Ad26.COV2.S COVID-19 vaccine or a placebo.

This clone occurred a few times. The chain links TRBV4-3 to TRBJ1-2; D is ambiguous. The V end lost 0 bases, the J end lost 0 bases, and 8 bases lay between the germline ends. CDR1 and CDR2 from the germline V gene are LGHNA and YSLEER. CDR3 length equals 15 residues. Here the CDR3 reads CASSQDLLANYGYTF. In DNA form, the CDR3 reads TGCGCCAGCAGCCAAGATCTACTGGCTAACTATGGCTACACCTTC.

The chain recombines TRBV18 with TRBJ1-2; D is unclear. V lost 2 bases and J 0 bases, leaving 4 bases between the germline ends. CDR1 is KGHSH, CDR2 LQKENI, per germline. This CDR3 is 13 amino acids long. CDR3 DNA sequence: TGTGCCAGCTCACCAGGAACTAACTATGGCTACACCTTC. Protein sequence: CASSPGTNYGYTF. Based on the CDR3 plus reference TRBV18 and TRBJ1-2, the full variable domain is NAGVMQNPRHLVRRRGQEARLRCSPMKGHSHVYWYRQLPEEGLKFMVYLQKENIIDESGMPKERFSAEFPKEGPSILRIQQVVRGDSAAYFCASSPGTNYGYTFGSGTRLTVV.

The V gene is TRBV9, the J gene TRBJ2-5; TRBD2 is a possible D gene (6 bases). The CDR3 extends over 15 amino acids. CDR1 is SGDLS, CDR2 YYNGEE, per germline. The V end lost 4 bases, the J end lost 0 bases, and 13 bases lay between the germline ends. CDR3 DNA: TGTGCCAGCAGCCGAAGCGGGTTGTACCAAGAGACCCAGTACTTC. Translating gives CASSRSGLYQETQYF.

The genes are TRBV18 and TRBJ2-5; tentatively, D is TRBD1 or TRBD2 (5 bases each). From germline, CDR1 is KGHSH and CDR2 LQKENI. V dropped 3 bases and J dropped 1 base, with 12 bases sitting between them. CDR3 size: 15 residues. The DNA of the CDR3 is TGTGCCAGCTCACCTTCCACGGGACCCCAAGAGACCCAGTACTTC. It is translated as CASSPSTGPQETQYF.

This chain connects TRBV28 to TRBJ2-5, with TRBD2 matching over 7 bases. The CDR3 runs to 11 residues. V gave up 6 bases and J gave up 9 bases; unmatched junction bases: 4. The V gene's germline CDR1 is MDHEN and CDR2 SYDVKM. The CDR3 DNA reads TGTGCCAGCAGCCCTGGGGGGGCCCAGTACTTC. Translated: CASSPGGAQYF. Looking up the rest from reference TRBV28 and TRBJ2-5 gives the full variable domain: DVKVTQSSRYLVKRTGEKVFLECVQDMDHENMFWYRQDPGLGLRLIYFSYDVKMKEKGDIPEGYSVSREKKERFSLILESASTNQTSMYLCASSPGGAQYFGPGTRLLVL.

The chain recombines TRBV19 with TRBJ1-2; D is unclear. V gave up 5 bases and J gave up 4 bases, with 17 bases separating them. Germline loops: CDR1 LNHDA, CDR2 SQIVND (reference sequence). This CDR3 region has 15 residues. CDR3 loop: CASSPISTGFYGYTF. CDR3 nucleotides: TGTGCCAGTAGTCCAATCTCGACGGGATTCTATGGCTACACCTTC.

A few counts support this clone. This rearrangement joins TRBV12-3 or TRBV12-4 to TRBJ1-1, with D unclear. CDR3 length: 13 amino acids. V shed 6 bases and J shed 10 bases, with 18 bases lying between them. The CDR3: CASRKRESGGAFF. In nucleotides, the CDR3 is TGTGCCAGCAGGAAGAGGGAGAGCGGTGGAGCTTTCTTT.

This chain links TRBV18 with TRBJ2-7; 9 bases map to TRBD1. V shed 6 bases and J 6 bases; nucleotides not matched to a gene: 9. Germline V gene data show CDR1 as KGHSH and CDR2 as LQKENI. The CDR3 is 14 residues long. CDR3 nucleotide sequence: TGTGCCAGCTCCACAGGGGGCGACGGGGCCGAGCAGTACTTC. Protein product: CASSTGGDGAEQYF.

The chain employs TRBV11-2 and TRBJ1-2; D uncertain. Trimming removed 2 bases from V and 3 bases from J, with 13 bases in between. This CDR3 is built from 15 residues. Germline V lookup: CDR1 SGHAT, CDR2 FQNNGV. CDR3 protein: CASSLFGPLDYGYTF. The CDR3 DNA reads TGTGCCAGCAGCTTATTTGGCCCTCTCGACTATGGCTACACCTTC.

V is TRBV6-2 or TRBV6-3 and J is TRBJ1-1, with D possibly matching TRBD1 (6 bases). V lost 6 bases to trimming and J lost 7 bases, with 21 bases between them. The CDR3 has 15 residues. CDR1 MNHEY and CDR2 SVGEGT come from the germline V gene. CDR3 coding DNA: TGTGCCAGCAGCCCCCCCGGACAGCGAGGCAATGAAGCTTTCTTT. Translated, it gives CASSPPGQRGNEAFF.

This chain joins TRBV6-5 and TRBJ2-1, with 11 bases aligning to TRBD2. Germline assignment: CDR1 MNHEY and CDR2 SVGAGI. V lost 7 bases to trimming and J lost 4 bases; unmatched junction nucleotides: 6. The CDR3 contains 15 residues. The CDR3 region is CASTPGLAVYNEQFF. The CDR3 DNA reads as TGTGCCAGCACCCCGGGACTAGCGGTGTACAATGAGCAGTTCTTC.

V gene TRBV4-1 combines with J gene TRBJ2-2; 10 bases map to TRBD1. The CDR3 has 16 residues. V lost 4 bases, J lost 4 bases, and 6 bases stayed unmatched. From germline, CDR1 is MGHRA and CDR2 YSYEKL. CDR3 DNA sequence: TGCGCCAGCAGCCCGACAGGGGGCAGCTTCACCGGGGAGCTGTTTTTT. This gives the protein CASSPTGGSFTGELFF.

This chain links TRBV14 with TRBJ1-2; D remains ambiguous. CDR3 length equals 13 residues. Germline V lookup: CDR1 SGHDN, CDR2 FVKESK. V was pared by 0 bases and J by 8 bases, with 10 bases between. The CDR3 region has the DNA TGTGCCAGCAGCCAAGATCTCAGGAGCGGCTACACCTTC. As protein: CASSQDLRSGYTF.

V and J are TRBV7-2 and TRBJ2-1, with D unclear. The CDR3 loop spans 12 amino acids. V gave up 5 bases and J gave up 9 bases, with 11 bases separating them. Per the germline V gene, CDR1 is SGHTA and CDR2 is FQGNSA. CDR3 protein: CASSTPWGEQFF. The CDR3 DNA follows: TGTGCCAGCAGCACCCCCTGGGGTGAGCAGTTCTTC.

This clone was recorded a few times. J is TRBJ1-5 and V is TRBV18; 7 bases match TRBD1. V trimming: 4 bases; J trimming: 0 bases; junction bases outside the gene matches: 0. Germline V lookup: CDR1 KGHSH, CDR2 LQKENI. CDR3 length: 14 residues. In DNA form, the CDR3 reads TGTGCCAGCTCACGGGACAGTAGCAATCAGCCCCAGCATTTT. Encoded protein: CASSRDSSNQPQHF.

The rearrangement joins TRBV27 to TRBJ1-6, with D unclear. The germline V gene encodes CDR1 MNHEY and CDR2 SMNVEV (reference sequence). This CDR3 comprises 16 residues. V was shortened by 0 bases and J by 7 bases, with 13 bases between the two germline ends. Here the CDR3 reads CASSLSPDLTNSPLHF. The CDR3, as DNA: TGTGCCAGCAGTTTATCCCCGGACCTTACAAATTCACCCCTCCACTTT.